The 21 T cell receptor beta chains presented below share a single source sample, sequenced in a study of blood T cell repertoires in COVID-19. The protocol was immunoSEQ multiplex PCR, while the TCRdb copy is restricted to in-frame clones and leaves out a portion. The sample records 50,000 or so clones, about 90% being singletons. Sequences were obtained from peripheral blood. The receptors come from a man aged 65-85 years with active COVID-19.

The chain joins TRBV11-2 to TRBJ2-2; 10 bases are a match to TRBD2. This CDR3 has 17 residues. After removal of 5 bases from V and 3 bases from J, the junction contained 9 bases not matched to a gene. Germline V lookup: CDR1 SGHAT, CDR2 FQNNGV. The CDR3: CASSLTRSGGHTGELFF. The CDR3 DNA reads TGTGCCAGCAGCCTAACCCGTAGCGGGGGGCACACCGGGGAGCTGTTTTTT.

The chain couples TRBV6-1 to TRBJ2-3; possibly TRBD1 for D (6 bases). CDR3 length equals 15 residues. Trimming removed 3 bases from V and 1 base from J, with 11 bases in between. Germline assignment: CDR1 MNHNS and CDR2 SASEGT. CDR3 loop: CASSEGAAGTDTQYF. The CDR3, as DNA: TGTGCCAGCAGTGAGGGGGCGGCGGGCACAGATACGCAGTATTTT.

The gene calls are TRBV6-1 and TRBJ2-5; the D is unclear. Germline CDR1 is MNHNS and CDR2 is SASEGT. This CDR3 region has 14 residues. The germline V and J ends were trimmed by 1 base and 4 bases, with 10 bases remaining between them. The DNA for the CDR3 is TGTGCCAGCAGTGAAGGGCAGGCAGGAGAGACCCAGTACTTC. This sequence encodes CASSEGQAGETQYF.

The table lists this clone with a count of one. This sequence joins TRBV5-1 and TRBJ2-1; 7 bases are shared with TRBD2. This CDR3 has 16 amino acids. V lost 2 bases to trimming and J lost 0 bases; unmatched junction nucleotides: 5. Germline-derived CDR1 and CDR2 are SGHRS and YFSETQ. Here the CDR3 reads CASSFYGEGSYNEQFF. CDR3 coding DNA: TGCGCCAGCAGCTTCTACGGGGAGGGCTCCTACAATGAGCAGTTCTTC.

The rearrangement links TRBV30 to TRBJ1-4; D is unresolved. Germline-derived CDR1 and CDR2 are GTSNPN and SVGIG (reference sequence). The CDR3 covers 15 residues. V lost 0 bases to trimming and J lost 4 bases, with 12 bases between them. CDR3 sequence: CAWSVYGSVNEKLFF. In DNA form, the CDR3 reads TGTGCCTGGAGTGTATACGGGTCGGTTAATGAAAAACTGTTTTTT.

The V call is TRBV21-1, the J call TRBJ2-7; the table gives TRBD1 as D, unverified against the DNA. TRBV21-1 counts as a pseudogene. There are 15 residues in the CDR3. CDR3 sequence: CASATGGDSRHEQYF. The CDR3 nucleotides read TGTGCCAGCGCCACAGGAGGGGACAGCCGCCACGAGCAGTACTTC.

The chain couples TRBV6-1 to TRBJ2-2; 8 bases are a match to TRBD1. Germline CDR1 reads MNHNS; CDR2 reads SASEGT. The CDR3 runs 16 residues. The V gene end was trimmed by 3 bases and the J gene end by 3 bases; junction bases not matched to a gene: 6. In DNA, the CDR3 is TGTGCCAGCAGTGAGACCACAGGGGGTTACACCGGGGAGCTGTTTTTT. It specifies CASSETTGGYTGELFF.

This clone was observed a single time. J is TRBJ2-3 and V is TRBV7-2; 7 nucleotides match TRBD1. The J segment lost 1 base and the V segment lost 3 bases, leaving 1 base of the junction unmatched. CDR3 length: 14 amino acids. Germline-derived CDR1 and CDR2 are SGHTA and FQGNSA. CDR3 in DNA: TGTGCCAGCAGCTTCGGACAGGGCACAGATACGCAGTATTTT. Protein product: CASSFGQGTDTQYF.

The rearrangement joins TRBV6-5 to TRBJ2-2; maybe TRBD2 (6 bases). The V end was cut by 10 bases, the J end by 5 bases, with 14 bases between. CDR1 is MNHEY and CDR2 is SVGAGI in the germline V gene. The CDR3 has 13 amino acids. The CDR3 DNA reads TGTGCCATCCGGGACTCCTGGACCGGGGAGCTGTTTTTT. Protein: CAIRDSWTGELFF.

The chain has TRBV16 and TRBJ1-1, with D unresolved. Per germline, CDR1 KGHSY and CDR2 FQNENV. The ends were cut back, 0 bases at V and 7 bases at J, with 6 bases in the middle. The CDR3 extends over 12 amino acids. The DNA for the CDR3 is TGTGCCAGCAGCCAATCCCAAAATGAAGCTTTCTTT. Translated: CASSQSQNEAFF.

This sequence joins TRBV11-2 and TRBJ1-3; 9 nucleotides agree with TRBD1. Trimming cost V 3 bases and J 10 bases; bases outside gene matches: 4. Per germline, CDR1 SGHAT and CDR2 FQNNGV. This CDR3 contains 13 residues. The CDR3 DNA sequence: TGTGCCAGCAGCTTTCCACAGGGGGCAACCATATATTTT. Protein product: CASSFPQGATIYF.

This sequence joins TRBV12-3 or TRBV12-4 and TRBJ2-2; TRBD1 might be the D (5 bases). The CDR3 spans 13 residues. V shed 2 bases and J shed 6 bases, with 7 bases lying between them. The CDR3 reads CASSLSGSGELFF. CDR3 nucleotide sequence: TGTGCCAGCAGTTTATCAGGGTCCGGGGAGCTGTTTTTT.

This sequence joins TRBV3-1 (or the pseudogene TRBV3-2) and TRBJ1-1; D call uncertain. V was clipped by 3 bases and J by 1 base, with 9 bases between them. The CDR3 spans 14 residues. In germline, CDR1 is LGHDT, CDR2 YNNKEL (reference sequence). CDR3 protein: CASSQAEGNTEAFF. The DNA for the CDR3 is TGTGCCAGCAGCCAGGCTGAGGGGAACACTGAAGCTTTCTTT.

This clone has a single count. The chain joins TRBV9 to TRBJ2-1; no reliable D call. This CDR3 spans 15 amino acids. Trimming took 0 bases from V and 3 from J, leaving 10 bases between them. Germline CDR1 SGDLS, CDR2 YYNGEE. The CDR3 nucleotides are TGTGCCAGCAGCGTAGAACAGCAACTCTACAATGAGCAGTTCTTC. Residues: CASSVEQQLYNEQFF.

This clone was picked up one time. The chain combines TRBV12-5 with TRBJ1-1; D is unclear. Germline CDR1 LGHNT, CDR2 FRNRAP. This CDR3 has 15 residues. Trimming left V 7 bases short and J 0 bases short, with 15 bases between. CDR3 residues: CASAARVGLNTEAFF. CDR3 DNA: TGTGCTAGTGCCGCCCGGGTCGGTTTGAACACTGAAGCTTTCTTT.

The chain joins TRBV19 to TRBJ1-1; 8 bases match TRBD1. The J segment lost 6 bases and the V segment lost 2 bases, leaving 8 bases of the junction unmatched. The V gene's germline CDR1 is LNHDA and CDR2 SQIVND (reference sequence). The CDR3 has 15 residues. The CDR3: CASSIRTGGLAEAFF. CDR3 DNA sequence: TGTGCCAGTAGTATACGAACAGGGGGATTGGCTGAAGCTTTCTTT. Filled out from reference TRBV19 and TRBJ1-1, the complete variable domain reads DGGITQSPKYLFRKEGQNVTLSCEQNLNHDAMYWYRQDPGQGLRLIYYSQIVNDFQKGDIAEGYSVSREKKESFPLTVTSAQKNPTAFYLCASSIRTGGLAEAFFGQGTRLTVV.

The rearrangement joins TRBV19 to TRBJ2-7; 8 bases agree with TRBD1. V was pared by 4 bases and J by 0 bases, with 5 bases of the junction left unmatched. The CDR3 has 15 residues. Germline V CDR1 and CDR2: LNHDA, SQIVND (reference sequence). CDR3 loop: CASSTGQASSYEQYF. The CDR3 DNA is TGTGCCAGTAGTACGGGACAGGCCAGCTCCTACGAGCAGTACTTC.

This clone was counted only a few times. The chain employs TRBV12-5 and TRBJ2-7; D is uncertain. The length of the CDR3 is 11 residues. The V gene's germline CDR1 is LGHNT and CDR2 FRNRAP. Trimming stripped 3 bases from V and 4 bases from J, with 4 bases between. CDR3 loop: CASGLEYEQYF. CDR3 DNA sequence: TGTGCTAGTGGTTTAGAGTACGAGCAGTACTTC.

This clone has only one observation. The CDR3 protein is CASSWTSGGRTDTQYF. The CDR3 coding sequence is TGTGCCAGCAGCTGGACTAGCGGGGGACGCACAGATACGCAGTATTTT. This chain connects TRBV27 to TRBJ2-3, with 13 nucleotides matching TRBD2. Germline V lookup: CDR1 MNHEY, CDR2 SMNVEV (reference sequence). J lost 1 base, V lost 6 bases, and 4 bases had no gene match. The CDR3 contains 16 residues.

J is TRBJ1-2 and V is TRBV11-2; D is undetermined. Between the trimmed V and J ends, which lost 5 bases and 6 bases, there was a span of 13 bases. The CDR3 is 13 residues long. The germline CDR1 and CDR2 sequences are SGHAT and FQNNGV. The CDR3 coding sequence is TGTGCCAGCAGCCCTAGTATTTCCGATGGCTACACCTTC. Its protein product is CASSPSISDGYTF.

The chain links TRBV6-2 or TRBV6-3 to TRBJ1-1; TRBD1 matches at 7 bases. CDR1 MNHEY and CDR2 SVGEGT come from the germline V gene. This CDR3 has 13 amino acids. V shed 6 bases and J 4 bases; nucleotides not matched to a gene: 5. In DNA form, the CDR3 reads TGTGCCAGCAGCAACTCAGGGGGCACTGAAGCTTTCTTT. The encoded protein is CASSNSGGTEAFF.